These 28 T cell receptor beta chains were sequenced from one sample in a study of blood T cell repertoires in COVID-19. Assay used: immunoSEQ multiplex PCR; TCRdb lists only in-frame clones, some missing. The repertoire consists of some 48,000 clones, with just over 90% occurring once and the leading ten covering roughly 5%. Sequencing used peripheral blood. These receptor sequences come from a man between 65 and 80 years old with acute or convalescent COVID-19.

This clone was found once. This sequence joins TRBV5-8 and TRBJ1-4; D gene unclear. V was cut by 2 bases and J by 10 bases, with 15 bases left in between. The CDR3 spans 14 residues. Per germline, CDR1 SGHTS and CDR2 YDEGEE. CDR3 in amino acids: CASSLQTNDGKLFF. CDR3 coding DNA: TGTGCCAGCAGCTTACAGACAAATGATGGAAAACTGTTTTTT. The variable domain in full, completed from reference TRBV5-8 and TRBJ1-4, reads EAGVTQSPTHLIKTRGQQATLRCSPISGHTSVYWYQQALGLGLQFLLWYDEGEERNRGNFPPRFSGRQFPNYSSELNVNALELEDSALYLCASSLQTNDGKLFFGSGTQLSVL.

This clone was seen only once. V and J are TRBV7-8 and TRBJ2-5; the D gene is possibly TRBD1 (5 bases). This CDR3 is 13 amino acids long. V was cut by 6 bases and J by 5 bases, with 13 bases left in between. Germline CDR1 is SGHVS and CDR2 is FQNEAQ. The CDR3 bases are TGTGCCAGCAGTACCAGGGTTGTCGAGACCCAGTACTTC. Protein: CASSTRVVETQYF.

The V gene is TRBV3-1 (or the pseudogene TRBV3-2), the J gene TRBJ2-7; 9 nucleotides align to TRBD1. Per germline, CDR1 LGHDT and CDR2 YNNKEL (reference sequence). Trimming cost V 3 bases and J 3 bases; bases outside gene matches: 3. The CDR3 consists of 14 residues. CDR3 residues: CASSHRQGVYEQYF. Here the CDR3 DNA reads TGTGCCAGCAGCCACCGACAGGGGGTCTACGAGCAGTACTTC.

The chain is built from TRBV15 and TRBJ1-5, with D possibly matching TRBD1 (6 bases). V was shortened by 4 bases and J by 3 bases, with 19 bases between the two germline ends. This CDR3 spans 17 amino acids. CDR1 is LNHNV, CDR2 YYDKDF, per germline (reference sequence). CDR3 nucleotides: TGTGCCACCAGCACTAGCCTCAACAGGGCCCACAATCAGCCCCAGCATTTT. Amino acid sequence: CATSTSLNRAHNQPQHF.

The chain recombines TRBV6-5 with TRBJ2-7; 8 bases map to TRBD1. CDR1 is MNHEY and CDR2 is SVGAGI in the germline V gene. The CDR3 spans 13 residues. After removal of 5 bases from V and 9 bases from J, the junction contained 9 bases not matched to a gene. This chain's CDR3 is CASSSPGGVGQYF. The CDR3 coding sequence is TGTGCCAGCAGTAGCCCAGGGGGCGTCGGGCAGTACTTC.

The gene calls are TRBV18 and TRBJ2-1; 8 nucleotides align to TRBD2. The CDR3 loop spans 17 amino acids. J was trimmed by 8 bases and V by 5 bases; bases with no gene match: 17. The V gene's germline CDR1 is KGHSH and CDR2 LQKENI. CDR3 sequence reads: CASSGTSSTEGWDEQFF. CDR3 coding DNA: TGTGCCAGCTCAGGGACTAGTTCCACAGAAGGGTGGGATGAGCAGTTCTTC. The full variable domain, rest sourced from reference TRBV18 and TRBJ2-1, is NAGVMQNPRHLVRRRGQEARLRCSPMKGHSHVYWYRQLPEEGLKFMVYLQKENIIDESGMPKERFSAEFPKEGPSILRIQQVVRGDSAAYFCASSGTSSTEGWDEQFFGPGTRLTVL.

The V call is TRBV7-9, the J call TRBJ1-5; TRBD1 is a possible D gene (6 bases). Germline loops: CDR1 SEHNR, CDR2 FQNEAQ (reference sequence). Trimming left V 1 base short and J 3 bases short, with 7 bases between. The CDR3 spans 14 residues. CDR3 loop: CASSLGTANQPQHF. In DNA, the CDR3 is TGTGCCAGCAGCTTAGGGACAGCCAATCAGCCCCAGCATTTT.

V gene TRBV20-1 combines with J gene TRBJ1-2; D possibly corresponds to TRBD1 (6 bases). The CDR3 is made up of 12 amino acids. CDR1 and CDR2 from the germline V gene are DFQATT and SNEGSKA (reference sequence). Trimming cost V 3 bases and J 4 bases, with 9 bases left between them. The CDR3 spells CSASGRGYGYTF. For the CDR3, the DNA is TGCAGTGCTAGTGGCAGGGGCTATGGCTACACCTTC.

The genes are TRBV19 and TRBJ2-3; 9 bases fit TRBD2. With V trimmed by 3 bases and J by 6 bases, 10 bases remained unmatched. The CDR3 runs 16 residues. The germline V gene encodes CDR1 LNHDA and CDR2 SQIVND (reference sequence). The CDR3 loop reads CASSIGGGGAPDTQYF. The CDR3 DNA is TGTGCCAGTAGTATCGGCGGCGGGGGGGCCCCCGATACGCAGTATTTT.

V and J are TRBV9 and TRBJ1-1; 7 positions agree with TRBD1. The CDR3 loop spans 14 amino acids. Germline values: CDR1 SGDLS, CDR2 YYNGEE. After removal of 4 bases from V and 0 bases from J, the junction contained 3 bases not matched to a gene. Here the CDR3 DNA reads TGTGCCAGCAGCCAGGGGGGAATGAACACTGAAGCTTTCTTT. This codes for CASSQGGMNTEAFF.

The CDR3 nucleotides read TGTGCCAGCAGTGAAGTGTGGCGGGGAGGTGAAAAACTGTTTTTT. It encodes CASSEVWRGGEKLFF. The V and J genes are TRBV6-1 and TRBJ1-4; no firm D call. The CDR3 runs 15 residues. The germline CDR1 and CDR2 sequences are MNHNS and SASEGT. Trimming took 1 base from V and 7 from J, leaving 13 bases between them.

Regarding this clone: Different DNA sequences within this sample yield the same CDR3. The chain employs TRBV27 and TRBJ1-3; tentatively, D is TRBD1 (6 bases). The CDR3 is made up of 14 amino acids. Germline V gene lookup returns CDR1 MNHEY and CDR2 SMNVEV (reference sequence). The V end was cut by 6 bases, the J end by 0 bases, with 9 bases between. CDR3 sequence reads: CASRKQGSGNTIYF. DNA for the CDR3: TGTGCCAGCAGAAAACAGGGCTCTGGAAACACCATATATTTT.

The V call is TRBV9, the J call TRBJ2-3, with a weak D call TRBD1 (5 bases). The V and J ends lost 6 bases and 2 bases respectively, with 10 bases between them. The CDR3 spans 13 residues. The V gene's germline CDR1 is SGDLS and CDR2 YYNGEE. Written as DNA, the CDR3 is TGTGCCAGCAACAGGTTATACACAGATACGCAGTATTTT. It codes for CASNRLYTDTQYF.

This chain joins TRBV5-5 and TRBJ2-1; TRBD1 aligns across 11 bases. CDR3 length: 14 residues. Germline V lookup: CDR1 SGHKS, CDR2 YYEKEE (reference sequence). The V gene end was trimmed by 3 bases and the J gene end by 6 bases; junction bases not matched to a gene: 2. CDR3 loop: CASSSGTGGNEQFF. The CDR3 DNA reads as TGTGCCAGCAGCTCCGGGACAGGGGGCAATGAGCAGTTCTTC.

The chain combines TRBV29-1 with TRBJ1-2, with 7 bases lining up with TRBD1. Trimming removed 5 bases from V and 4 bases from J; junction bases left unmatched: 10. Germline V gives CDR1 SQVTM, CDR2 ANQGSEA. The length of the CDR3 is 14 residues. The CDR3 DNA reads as TGCAGCGTTTTTGGGGGACAGCCACCCTATGGCTACACCTTC. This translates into CSVFGGQPPYGYTF.

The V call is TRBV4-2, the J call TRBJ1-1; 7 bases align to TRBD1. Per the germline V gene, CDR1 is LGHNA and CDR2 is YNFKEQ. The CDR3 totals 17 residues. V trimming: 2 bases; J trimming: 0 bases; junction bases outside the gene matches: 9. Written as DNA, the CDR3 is TGTGCCAGCAGCCAACCTTACAGGGGCGCTATGAACACTGAAGCTTTCTTT. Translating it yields CASSQPYRGAMNTEAFF.

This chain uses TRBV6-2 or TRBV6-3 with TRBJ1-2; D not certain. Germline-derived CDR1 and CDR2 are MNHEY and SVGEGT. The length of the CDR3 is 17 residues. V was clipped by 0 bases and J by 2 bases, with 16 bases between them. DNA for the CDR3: TGTGCCAGCAGTTACTCCTATGGCGTCAGGCTCAACTATGGCTACACCTTC. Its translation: CASSYSYGVRLNYGYTF.

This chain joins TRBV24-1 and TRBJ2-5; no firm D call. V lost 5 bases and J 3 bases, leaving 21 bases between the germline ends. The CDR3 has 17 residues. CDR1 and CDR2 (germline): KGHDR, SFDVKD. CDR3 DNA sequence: TGTGCCACCAGTGGTAACTTCGGTGGCGGAACGAAAGAGACCCAGTACTTC. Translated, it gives CATSGNFGGGTKETQYF.

CDR3 DNA sequence: TGCGCCAGCAGCCAGGACAGTTTAACTATGAACACTGAAGCTTTCTTT. This gives the protein CASSQDSLTMNTEAFF. The chain has TRBV4-1 and TRBJ1-1; D might be TRBD1 (6 bases). This CDR3 spans 16 amino acids. V lost 3 bases to trimming and J lost 0 bases, with 14 bases between them. Germline V lookup: CDR1 MGHRA, CDR2 YSYEKL.

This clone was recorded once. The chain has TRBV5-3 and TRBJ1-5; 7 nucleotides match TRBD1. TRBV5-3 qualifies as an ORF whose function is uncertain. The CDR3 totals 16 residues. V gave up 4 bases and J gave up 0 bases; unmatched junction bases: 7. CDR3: CARSGDRDYSNQPQHF. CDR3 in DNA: TGTGCCAGAAGCGGGGACAGAGACTATAGCAATCAGCCCCAGCATTTT.

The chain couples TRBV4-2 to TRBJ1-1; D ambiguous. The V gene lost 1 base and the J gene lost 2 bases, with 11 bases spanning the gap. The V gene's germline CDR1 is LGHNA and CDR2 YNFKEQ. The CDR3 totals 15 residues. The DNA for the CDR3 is TGTGCCAGCAGCCAAGGATATCGGGAAAACACTGAAGCTTTCTTT. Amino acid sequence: CASSQGYRENTEAFF.

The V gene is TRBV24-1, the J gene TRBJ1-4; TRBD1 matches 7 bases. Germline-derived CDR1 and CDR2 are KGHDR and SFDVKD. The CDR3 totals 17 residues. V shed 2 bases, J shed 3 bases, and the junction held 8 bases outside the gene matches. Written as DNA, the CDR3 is TGTGCCACCAGTGATTCAGGCAGGGGGATTGCTAATGAAAAACTGTTTTTT. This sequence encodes CATSDSGRGIANEKLFF.

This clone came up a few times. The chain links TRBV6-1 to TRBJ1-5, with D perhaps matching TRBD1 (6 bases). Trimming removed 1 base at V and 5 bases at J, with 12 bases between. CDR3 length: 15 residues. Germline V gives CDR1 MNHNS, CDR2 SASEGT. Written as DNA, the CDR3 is TGTGCCAGCAGTGAAGAAACAGGGTCCCATCAGCCCCAGCATTTT. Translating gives CASSEETGSHQPQHF.

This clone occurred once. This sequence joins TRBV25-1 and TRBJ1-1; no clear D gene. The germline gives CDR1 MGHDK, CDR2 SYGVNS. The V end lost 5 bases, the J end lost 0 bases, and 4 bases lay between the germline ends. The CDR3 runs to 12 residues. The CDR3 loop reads CASSIMNTEAFF. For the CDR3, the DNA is TGTGCCAGCAGTATTATGAACACTGAAGCTTTCTTT.

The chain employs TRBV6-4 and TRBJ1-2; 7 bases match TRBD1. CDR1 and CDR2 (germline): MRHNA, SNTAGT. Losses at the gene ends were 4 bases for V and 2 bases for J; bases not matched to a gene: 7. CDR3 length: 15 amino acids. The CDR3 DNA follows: TGTGCCAGCAGTGTTGGACAGGAACCAAACTATGGCTACACCTTC. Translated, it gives CASSVGQEPNYGYTF.

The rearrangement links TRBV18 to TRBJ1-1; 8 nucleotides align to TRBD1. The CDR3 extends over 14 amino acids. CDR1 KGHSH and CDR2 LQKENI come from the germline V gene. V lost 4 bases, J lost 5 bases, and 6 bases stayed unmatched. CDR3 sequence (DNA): TGTGCCAGCTCACAACAGGGGGTAAGGACTGAAGCTTTCTTT. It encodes CASSQQGVRTEAFF.

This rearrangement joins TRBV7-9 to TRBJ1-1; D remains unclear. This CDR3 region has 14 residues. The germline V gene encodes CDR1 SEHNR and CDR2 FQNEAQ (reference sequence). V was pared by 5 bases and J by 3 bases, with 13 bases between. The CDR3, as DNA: TGTGCCAGCAGCCTCCCCTTGCGTGACACTGAAGCTTTCTTT. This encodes CASSLPLRDTEAFF.

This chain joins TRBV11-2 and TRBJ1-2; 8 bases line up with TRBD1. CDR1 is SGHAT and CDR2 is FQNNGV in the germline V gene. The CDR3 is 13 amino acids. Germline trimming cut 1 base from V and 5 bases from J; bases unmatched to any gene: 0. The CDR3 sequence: CASSLGTGYGYTF. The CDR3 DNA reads TGTGCCAGCAGCTTAGGGACAGGGTATGGCTACACCTTC.